Listed below are T cell receptor beta chains from one sample, sequenced in a study of shared clonotypes between healthy human individuals. TCRdb's table, derived via immunoSEQ multiplex PCR, lists solely in-frame clones and lacks some. The table shows about 380,000 clones, with just over 95% occurring only once. Sequencing was done on a sample of memory CD8+ T cells sorted from blood. The receptor set was obtained from a young man in good health. Both conserved end residues are trimmed from each CDR3.

j_call,v_call,cdr3_length,cdr3_aa
TRBJ1-5,TRBV19,12,ASSIAGTYQPQH
TRBJ2-1,TRBV6-5,11,ASSYSWGNEQF
TRBJ2-7,TRBV2,10,ASRGDSYEQY
TRBJ1-5,TRBV19,12,ASSMRPHNQPQH
TRBJ2-5,TRBV4-1,11,ASSHPGQETQY
TRBJ1-5,TRBV19,14,ASSPSQGGGNQPQH
TRBJ2-7,TRBV5-1,13,ASSAKPGQSYEQY
TRBJ2-5,TRBV29-1,10,SVLEVAETQY
TRBJ2-7,TRBV10-3,10,AISGTSFGQY
TRBJ1-2,TRBV5-5,12,ASSLKLPGYGYT
TRBJ2-6,TRBV7-6,18,ASSLARLAGGRPGANVLT
TRBJ1-2,TRBV2,12,ASSVPGAPYGYT
TRBJ2-1,TRBV4-1,13,ASSQVWTVYNEQF
TRBJ2-3,TRBV10-3,19,AISESSPPGLVVLSTDTQY
TRBJ1-5,TRBV14,11,ASSQTGNQPQH
TRBJ1-2,TRBV6-1,12,ASSGQGIWYGYT
TRBJ2-7,TRBV30,11,AWSSRGPYEQY
TRBJ1-2,TRBV15,13,ATSRDTSANYGYT
TRBJ1-1,TRBV5-4,14,ASSLPGQGRWTEAF
TRBJ2-2,TRBV10-3,12,AISEGGHTGELF
TRBJ1-1,TRBV28,14,ASSYHRQGGNTEAF
TRBJ2-3,TRBV7-8,9,ASSSSIAQY
TRBJ2-2,TRBV7-8,20,ASSLLGQGGGLAGVTTGELF
TRBJ1-2,TRBV4-1,12,ASSQNRANYGYT
TRBJ1-3,TRBV28,15,ASSLGGRGGTGNTIY
TRBJ1-2,TRBV2,12,ASTYRQGTYGYT
TRBJ2-2,TRBV15,15,ATSRDRDGSWTGELF
TRBJ2-2,TRBV19,10,ASSIVVGELF
TRBJ2-7,TRBV2,19,ASREGGGLLQGKGPTYEQY
TRBJ1-3,TRBV5-1,11,ASSFNSGNTIY
TRBJ1-3,TRBV7-3,19,ASSLPTSVGPRIFSGNTIY
TRBJ2-6,TRBV4-2,13,ASSQHSSGANVLT
TRBJ2-7,TRBV5-5,13,ASSPPDRATYEQY
TRBJ2-4,TRBV30,12,AWSVAGAKNIQY
TRBJ2-6,TRBV5-1,16,ASSSTGGLISGANVLT
TRBJ2-2,TRBV14,18,ASSQAGGTSGRGNTGELF
TRBJ2-7,TRBV6-5,12,ASSYGRGSYEQY
TRBJ2-1,TRBV7-7,13,ASSLRPSGRDEQF
TRBJ1-5,TRBV27,11,ASSTGQGQPQH
TRBJ1-4,TRBV4-1,13,ASSEWMVGAGQLF
TRBJ2-1,TRBV6-5,13,ASSSLQGGYNEQF
TRBJ2-2,TRBV25-1,11,ASSEGQTGELF
TRBJ2-1,TRBV9,14,ASSGTSGSSYNEQF
TRBJ2-7,TRBV4-1,16,ASSQDTSGRPRSYEQY
TRBJ2-1,TRBV7-2,15,ASSPSGLEGLYNEQF
TRBJ2-2,TRBV11-3,9,ASSLDGELF
TRBJ2-5,TRBV11-3,13,ASSPGRREIETQY
TRBJ2-2,TRBV28,12,ASSFVGDTGELF
TRBJ2-5,TRBV7-2,13,ASSRGTGLGETQY
TRBJ2-6,TRBV19,14,ASSTWGGSGANVLT
TRBJ2-7,TRBV10-2,13,ASSAIPGSSYEQY
TRBJ2-3,TRBV7-9,12,ASSLVLAIDTQY
TRBJ2-7,TRBV11-2,13,ASSSTGYAIYEQY
TRBJ2-3,TRBV5-1,12,ASSFGGTTDTQY
TRBJ1-2,TRBV10-3,9,AIRDNYGYT
TRBJ2-1,TRBV19,12,ASNGGEVYNEQF
TRBJ2-1,TRBV19,12,ASSKAGGYNEQF
TRBJ2-7,TRBV5-4,12,ASSPRPGGYEQY